This is a list of T cell receptor beta chains from one sample in a study of blood T cells in healthy people across ages. A single record per CDR3 protein comes from TCRdb applying MiXCR to the 5' RACE reads. The profile shows 2 million or so distinct CDR3 sequences, 40% to 55% of them singletons. Specimen: blood. These receptors were taken from a woman aged 40 to 50 in good health. The CDR3 runs from the conserved cysteine through the conserved F or W. The size entry is marked missing in some rows and otherwise reads once, few, many or a size class.

>TRBV12-3/TRBV12-4|NA
CASSLTPRTSTNEKLFF
>TRBV27|few
CASSHRTSGTDTQYF
>TRBV11-2|NA
CASSFTTGVNEQFF
>TRBV28|NA
CASSPVSPNTEAFF
>TRBV3-1|once
CASSPVLTGVANTQYF
>TRBV4-1|NA
CASSPNSLYEQYF
>TRBV4-3|many
CASSQERTSGTEAYEQYF
>TRBV29-1|few
CSVMDGRDTQYF
>TRBV28|few
CASSPGDRSQETQYF
>TRBV7-9|NA
CASSLATGTYEQYF
>TRBV5-1|NA
CASSPSPPGSSDEQFF
>TRBV11-2|once
CASRSRTASSGANVLTF
>TRBV11-2|NA
CASSRQDWGEQYF
>TRBV7-8|many
CASSLEQGVYTF
>TRBV6-1|NA
CASRVRVTSDTEAFF
>TRBV7-2|few
CASRSLGGEQFF
>TRBV7-2|NA
CASSSSPRGQKGEYEKLFF
>TRBV5-6|NA
CASSPPVGAIAKNIQYF
>TRBV6-2/TRBV6-3|few
CASSYNRLGRTDTQYF
>TRBV28|few
CASTMLWGETQYF
>TRBV5-1|NA
CASSLSLAGGSDEQFF
>TRBV7-3|NA
CASSSFPGTDTQYF
>TRBV28|NA
CASSTRGTGGTNEKLFF
>TRBV27|NA
CASSIRDRDGETQFF
>TRBV3-1|NA
CASSQGQSSIQYF
>TRBV27|NA
CASTSRGTKNIQYF
>TRBV7-2|few
CASSLAPHFQVPPSSGANVLTF
>TRBV7-8|few
CASSPAGGFSYEQYF
>TRBV29-1|NA
CSVAGTNQETQYF
>TRBV4-2|NA
CASSQVGGLLFEQFF
>TRBV20-1|NA
CSARTPGVGLIEKLFF
>TRBV5-6|few
CASSFLGREQFF
>TRBV20-1|NA
CSATKLAGVDNEQFF
>TRBV19|NA
CASSPLGTGKYDEQFF
>TRBV9|once
CASSAHGSGANVLTF
>TRBV6-2/TRBV6-3|NA
CASSYLSGDNFYNEQFF
>TRBV5-1|few
CASRGTPATNEKLFF
>TRBV6-5|few
CASSYYDRQYF
>TRBV27|NA
CASSLTFGGDYQETQYF
>TRBV27|once
CASSKMGLAGGDEQFF
>TRBV20-1|NA
CSARASGFRTDTQYF